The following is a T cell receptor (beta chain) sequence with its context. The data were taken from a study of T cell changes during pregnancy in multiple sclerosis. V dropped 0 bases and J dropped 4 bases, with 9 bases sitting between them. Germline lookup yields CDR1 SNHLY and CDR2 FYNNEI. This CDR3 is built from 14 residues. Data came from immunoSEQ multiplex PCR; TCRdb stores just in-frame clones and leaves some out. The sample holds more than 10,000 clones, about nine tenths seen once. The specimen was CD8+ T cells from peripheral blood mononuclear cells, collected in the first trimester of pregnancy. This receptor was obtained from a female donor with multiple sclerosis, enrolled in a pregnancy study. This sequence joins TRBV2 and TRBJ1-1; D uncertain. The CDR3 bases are TGTGCCAGCAGTGAAGCCCCGGGAGGCACTGAAGCTTTCTTT. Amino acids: CASSEAPGGTEAFF.